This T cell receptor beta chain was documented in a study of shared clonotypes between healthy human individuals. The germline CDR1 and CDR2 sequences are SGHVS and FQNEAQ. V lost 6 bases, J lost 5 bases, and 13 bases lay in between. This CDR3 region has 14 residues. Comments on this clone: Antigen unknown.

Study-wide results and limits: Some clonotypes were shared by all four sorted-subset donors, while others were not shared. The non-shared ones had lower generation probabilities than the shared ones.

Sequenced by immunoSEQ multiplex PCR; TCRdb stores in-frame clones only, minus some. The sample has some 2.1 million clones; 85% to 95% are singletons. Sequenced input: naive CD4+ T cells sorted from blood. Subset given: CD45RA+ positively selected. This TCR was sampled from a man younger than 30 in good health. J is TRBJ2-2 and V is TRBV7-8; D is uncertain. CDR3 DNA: TGTGCCAGCAGTTTGCGAGTTGCAACCGGGGAGCTGTTTTTT. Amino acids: CASSLRVATGELFF.